This T cell receptor (beta chain) was profiled in a study of T cell repertoires in cytomegalovirus infection. Overall study context: From public TCR beta signatures came an indication of both CMV infection and matching HLA type.

CDR3 size: 15 residues. After removal of 5 bases from V and 7 bases from J, the junction contained 9 bases not matched to a gene. Germline-derived CDR1 and CDR2 are SGHTA and FQGNSA. The study, taken as a whole, reports: Summed public TCR beta family frequency identified CMV carriers bearing the relevant HLA. Within the response measured ex vivo, HLA-C-restricted CMV-specific TCR beta clonotypes were dominant.

This clonotype was detected ten times or more. Its target is not known. A single record per CDR3 protein comes from TCRdb applying MiXCR to the reads. Among roughly 600,000 distinct CDR3 sequences, roughly 24% were seen once, and the ten largest hold 6.5% to 10%. The receptor comes from a human donor in good health (CMV status not recorded). Some clones in this sample may be carry-over from other donors' samples. This chain joins TRBV7-2 and TRBJ2-1; 9 nucleotides line up with TRBD2. The specimen sequenced was CD8+ T cells from PBMCs. The CDR3 coding sequence is TGTGCCAGCAGCGTGGGACTAGCCTTGGGGAATGAGCAGTTCTTC. It yields the protein CASSVGLALGNEQFF. Full variable domain (rest looked up from reference TRBV7-2 and TRBJ2-1): GAGVSQSPSNKVTEKGKDVELRCDPISGHTALYWYRQSLGQGLEFLIYFQGNSAPDKSGLPSDRFSAERTGGSVSTLTIQRTQQEDSAVYLCASSVGLALGNEQFFGPGTRLTVL.